The rows below give T cell receptor beta chains drawn from one sample of a study of T cell responses to AZD1222 COVID-19 vaccine. Sequencing used immunoSEQ multiplex PCR; TCRdb keeps in-frame clones, though not all of them. The profile shows more than 80,000 clones, approximately 90% of them singletons. The material sequenced was peripheral blood, taken 28 days after the second AZD1222 dose. These receptors were taken from an adult who received the AZD1222 COVID-19 vaccine. Each CDR3 is given with its conserved first and last residue. Fields, in order: CDR3 protein, CDR3 DNA, D gene, J gene, V gene, CDR3 length, clone size. The D gene is left open where the match is weak. Clone size, where shown, is once, few, many, or a class for clones that have expanded.

CDR3aa: CSVEVNGGSYEQYF
CDR3nt: TGCAGCGTTGAAGTAAATGGTGGGTCCTACGAGCAGTACTTC
d_gene: .
j_gene: TRBJ2-7
v_gene: TRBV29-1
len: 14
abundance: .

CDR3aa: CASRPQGAPRNTEAFF
CDR3nt: TGTGCCAGCAGACCGCAGGGGGCGCCCAGGAACACTGAAGCTTTCTTT
d_gene: TRBD1
j_gene: TRBJ1-1
v_gene: TRBV28
len: 16
abundance: .

CDR3aa: CASSQGYNEQFF
CDR3nt: TGTGCCAGTAGTCAGGGCTACAATGAGCAGTTCTTC
d_gene: .
j_gene: TRBJ2-1
v_gene: TRBV19
len: 12
abundance: .

CDR3aa: CAWRGNTGELFF
CDR3nt: TGTGCCTGGAGGGGGAACACCGGGGAGCTGTTTTTT
d_gene: .
j_gene: TRBJ2-2
v_gene: TRBV30
len: 12
abundance: .

CDR3aa: CSVEVFQGNLETGANVLTF
CDR3nt: TGCAGCGTTGAAGTTTTCCAGGGAAATCTTGAGACTGGGGCCAACGTCCTGACTTTC
d_gene: .
j_gene: TRBJ2-6
v_gene: TRBV29-1
len: 19
abundance: .

CDR3aa: CASSQDRGRSTDTQYF
CDR3nt: TGCGCCAGCAGCCAAGATCGGGGCAGAAGCACAGATACGCAGTATTTT
d_gene: .
j_gene: TRBJ2-3
v_gene: TRBV4-3
len: 16
abundance: .

CDR3aa: CASSFTVRETQYF
CDR3nt: TGTGCCAGCAGTTTCACGGTCCGGGAGACCCAGTACTTC
d_gene: .
j_gene: TRBJ2-5
v_gene: TRBV12-3/TRBV12-4
len: 13
abundance: .

CDR3aa: CASSLGGDGYTF
CDR3nt: TGCGCCAGCAGCCTTGGGGGGGATGGCTACACCTTC
d_gene: .
j_gene: TRBJ1-2
v_gene: TRBV5-1
len: 12
abundance: .

CDR3aa: CASSLPRAMDGYTF
CDR3nt: TGCGCCAGCAGCTTGCCACGGGCTATGGATGGCTACACCTTC
d_gene: .
j_gene: TRBJ1-2
v_gene: TRBV5-1
len: 14
abundance: .

CDR3aa: CASRSTGRRNTEAFF
CDR3nt: TGTGCCAGCAGGTCTACGGGACGCAGGAACACTGAAGCTTTCTTT
d_gene: .
j_gene: TRBJ1-1
v_gene: TRBV28
len: 15
abundance: .

CDR3aa: CASSDGTGADTQYF
CDR3nt: TGTGCCAGCAGTGACGGGACAGGGGCAGATACGCAGTATTTT
d_gene: TRBD1
j_gene: TRBJ2-3
v_gene: TRBV6-4
len: 14
abundance: .

CDR3aa: CASREVDTGELFF
CDR3nt: TGCGCCAGCAGAGAAGTGGACACCGGGGAGCTGTTTTTT
d_gene: .
j_gene: TRBJ2-2
v_gene: TRBV5-1
len: 13
abundance: .

CDR3aa: CASSVGSGRGRKQFF
CDR3nt: TGTGCCAGCAGCGTAGGCAGCGGGAGGGGCCGCAAGCAGTTCTTC
d_gene: TRBD2
j_gene: TRBJ2-1
v_gene: TRBV9
len: 15
abundance: .

CDR3aa: CASGQGHGYEQYF
CDR3nt: TGTGCCAGCGGACAGGGGCATGGCTACGAGCAGTACTTC
d_gene: TRBD1
j_gene: TRBJ2-7
v_gene: TRBV7-9
len: 13
abundance: .

CDR3aa: CASRAGTAGNTIYF
CDR3nt: TGTGCCAGCAGGGCAGGGACTGCCGGAAACACCATATATTTT
d_gene: .
j_gene: TRBJ1-3
v_gene: TRBV2
len: 14
abundance: few

CDR3aa: CASRRDRSNTGELFF
CDR3nt: TGTGCTAGCAGACGGGACAGGTCGAACACCGGGGAGCTGTTTTTT
d_gene: TRBD1
j_gene: TRBJ2-2
v_gene: TRBV6-4
len: 15
abundance: .

CDR3aa: CASSQGLAGRYYEQYF
CDR3nt: TGTGCCAGCAGCCAAGGTCTAGCGGGAAGATACTACGAGCAGTACTTC
d_gene: TRBD2
j_gene: TRBJ2-7
v_gene: TRBV3-1/TRBV3-2
len: 16
abundance: .

CDR3aa: CASGLGSVAGLITDTQYF
CDR3nt: TGTGCTAGTGGTTTGGGGTCGGTAGCGGGATTGATCACAGATACGCAGTATTTT
d_gene: TRBD2
j_gene: TRBJ2-3
v_gene: TRBV12-5
len: 18
abundance: .

CDR3aa: CASSVFEVNSYNEQFF
CDR3nt: TGTGCCAGCAGCGTATTCGAGGTTAACTCCTACAATGAGCAGTTCTTC
d_gene: .
j_gene: TRBJ2-1
v_gene: TRBV9
len: 16
abundance: .

CDR3aa: CASSGGSSASYNEQFF
CDR3nt: TGTGCCAGCAGCGGGGGGAGCTCCGCCTCCTACAATGAGCAGTTCTTC
d_gene: .
j_gene: TRBJ2-1
v_gene: TRBV9
len: 16
abundance: .

CDR3aa: CASSISSPRIAEAFF
CDR3nt: TGTGCCAGTAGTATCAGTAGCCCCCGGATCGCTGAAGCTTTCTTT
d_gene: .
j_gene: TRBJ1-1
v_gene: TRBV19
len: 15
abundance: .

CDR3aa: CASTSRQPYGYTF
CDR3nt: TGTGCCAGTACCTCCCGGCAGCCCTATGGCTACACCTTC
d_gene: .
j_gene: TRBJ1-2
v_gene: TRBV19
len: 13
abundance: .

CDR3aa: CASSASGAGNIQYF
CDR3nt: TGTGCCAGCAGCGCCTCGGGGGCGGGAAACATTCAGTACTTC
d_gene: .
j_gene: TRBJ2-4
v_gene: TRBV5-5
len: 14
abundance: .

CDR3aa: CASSNFPGLAGGPYEQYF
CDR3nt: TGTGCCAGCAGCAATTTCCCGGGACTAGCGGGAGGGCCATACGAGCAGTACTTC
d_gene: .
j_gene: TRBJ2-7
v_gene: TRBV21-1
len: 18
abundance: once

CDR3aa: CASSQIALRPGYTEAFF
CDR3nt: TGCGCCAGCAGCCAGATCGCTTTGAGGCCCGGGTACACTGAAGCTTTCTTT
d_gene: .
j_gene: TRBJ1-1
v_gene: TRBV4-1
len: 17
abundance: .

CDR3aa: CASSNGRFEAFF
CDR3nt: TGCGCCAGCAGCAATGGGCGTTTTGAAGCTTTCTTT
d_gene: .
j_gene: TRBJ1-1
v_gene: TRBV5-1
len: 12
abundance: once

CDR3aa: CASQTSGSGETQYF
CDR3nt: TGTGCCAGTCAGACTAGCGGGAGTGGAGAGACCCAGTACTTC
d_gene: TRBD2
j_gene: TRBJ2-5
v_gene: TRBV25-1
len: 14
abundance: .

CDR3aa: CASSGGQGVSPLHF
CDR3nt: TGTGCCAGCAGCGGGGGACAGGGGGTTTCACCCCTCCACTTT
d_gene: TRBD1
j_gene: TRBJ1-6
v_gene: TRBV5-6
len: 14
abundance: .

CDR3aa: CASSPRRGTSGRPKYNEQFF
CDR3nt: TGCGCCAGCAGCCCCCGTAGAGGGACTAGCGGGAGACCCAAATACAATGAGCAGTTCTTC
d_gene: TRBD2
j_gene: TRBJ2-1
v_gene: TRBV5-1
len: 20
abundance: few

CDR3aa: CATSDLRPGGTYEQYF
CDR3nt: TGTGCCACCAGTGATTTGCGTCCAGGGGGCACCTACGAGCAGTACTTC
d_gene: TRBD1
j_gene: TRBJ2-7
v_gene: TRBV24-1
len: 16
abundance: .

CDR3aa: CASSPSGQPLGYTF
CDR3nt: TGTGCCAGCAGTCCCTCCGGACAGCCACTTGGCTACACCTTC
d_gene: .
j_gene: TRBJ1-2
v_gene: TRBV27
len: 14
abundance: .

CDR3aa: CASSLTLNYGYTF
CDR3nt: TGTGCCAGCAGTTTGACACTTAACTATGGCTACACCTTC
d_gene: .
j_gene: TRBJ1-2
v_gene: TRBV6-5
len: 13
abundance: .

CDR3aa: CASSVETEYNSPLHF
CDR3nt: TGTGCCAGCAGCGTAGAGACAGAGTATAATTCACCCCTCCACTTT
d_gene: .
j_gene: TRBJ1-6
v_gene: TRBV9
len: 15
abundance: .

CDR3aa: CSVTGVNTEAFF
CDR3nt: TGCAGCGTGACCGGAGTGAACACTGAAGCTTTCTTT
d_gene: .
j_gene: TRBJ1-1
v_gene: TRBV29-1
len: 12
abundance: .

CDR3aa: CASRSGDSPLHF
CDR3nt: TGCGCCAGCAGGTCAGGGGATTCACCCCTCCACTTT
d_gene: .
j_gene: TRBJ1-6
v_gene: TRBV5-1
len: 12
abundance: .

CDR3aa: CASSLAVGRSNEQFF
CDR3nt: TGTGCCAGCAGCTTAGCAGTCGGGAGAAGCAATGAGCAGTTCTTC
d_gene: .
j_gene: TRBJ2-1
v_gene: TRBV7-2
len: 15
abundance: .